These T cell receptor beta chains were read from a single sample in a study of T cells after yellow fever vaccination. One entry per CDR3 protein results from TCRdb running MiXCR on the 5' RACE reads. The repertoire holds 450,000 to 650,000 distinct CDR3 sequences, with around a fifth as singletons. The sample consisted of PBMCs, taken about 21 days after the first yellow fever vaccination. Source of these receptors: a man between 18 and 35 years old who received the YFV17D yellow fever vaccine. Both conserved end residues are part of each CDR3. A D gene is named only where the DNA matches it firmly. The size field is filled for only some rows; it gives once, few, many or a size class.

.	.	TRBJ1-2	TRBV6-1	CASSPYRVGYGYTF	TGTGCCAGCAGTCCTTACAGGGTCGGCTATGGCTACACCTTC
.	TRBD1	TRBJ1-3	TRBV20-1	CSASRDSSGNTIYF	TGCAGTGCTAGTCGGGACAGCTCTGGAAACACCATATATTTT
.	TRBD1	TRBJ1-5	TRBV20-1	CSAHATGGRQPQHF	TGCAGTGCACACGCCACAGGGGGTCGTCAGCCCCAGCATTTT
.	.	TRBJ1-5	TRBV19	CASSIGRGSGFQPQHF	TGTGCCAGTAGTATCGGCCGGGGCTCGGGATTTCAGCCCCAGCATTTT
.	.	TRBJ1-3	TRBV5-1	CASSASGNVAGNTIYF	TGCGCCAGCAGCGCTTCGGGGAACGTGGCTGGAAACACCATATATTTT
few	TRBD1	TRBJ1-1	TRBV6-1	CACTGTGPVNTEAFF	TGTGCCTGCACCGGGACAGGGCCCGTGAACACTGAAGCTTTCTTT
many	.	TRBJ1-5	TRBV18	CASSPQGFDQPQHF	TGTGCCAGCTCACCGCAGGGTTTCGACCAGCCCCAGCATTTT
.	.	TRBJ2-3	TRBV4-3	CASSQVRILTGDADTQYF	TGCGCCAGCAGCCAAGTCCGGATTTTGACCGGAGATGCAGATACGCAGTATTTT
.	.	TRBJ2-3	TRBV7-2	CASSSYQTTDTQYF	TGTGCCAGCAGCTCTTACCAGACCACAGATACGCAGTATTTT
few	.	TRBJ2-7	TRBV6-2/TRBV6-3	CASSSGEEAHEQYF	TGTGCCAGCAGCTCGGGAGAGGAGGCCCACGAGCAGTACTTC
few	TRBD1	TRBJ2-7	TRBV9	CASSVGTAAYEQYF	TGTGCCAGCAGCGTTGGGACAGCTGCCTACGAGCAGTACTTC
.	TRBD1	TRBJ2-1	TRBV27	CASSLDRGDEQFF	TGTGCCAGCAGTTTGGACAGGGGGGATGAGCAGTTCTTC
.	TRBD1	TRBJ2-5	TRBV15	CATGEDRGWETQYF	TGTGCCACCGGGGAGGACAGGGGATGGGAGACCCAGTACTTC
few	TRBD1	TRBJ1-2	TRBV9	CASSRDREPYGYTF	TGTGCCAGCAGCCGAGACAGGGAGCCCTATGGCTACACCTTC
.	TRBD1	TRBJ1-2	TRBV7-9	CASSMGQQQGYTF	TGTGCCAGCAGCATGGGACAGCAACAGGGCTACACCTTC
.	.	TRBJ1-1	TRBV5-4	CASSSQQASNTEAFF	TGTGCCAGCAGCTCCCAGCAGGCTTCGAACACTGAAGCTTTCTTT
.	.	TRBJ1-2	TRBV12-3/TRBV12-4	CASSLARTWEARYYGYTF	TGTGCCAGCAGTTTAGCTCGGACATGGGAGGCCAGGTACTATGGCTACACCTTC
.	.	TRBJ1-4	TRBV19	CASRHTTNEKLFF	TGTGCCAGTAGGCACACAACTAATGAAAAACTGTTTTTT
few	.	TRBJ1-1	TRBV29-1	CSVERGGVNTEAFF	TGCAGCGTTGAGCGTGGCGGAGTAAACACTGAAGCTTTCTTT
many	.	TRBJ1-1	TRBV7-8	CASSARYLLNTEAFF	TGTGCCAGCAGCGCACGGTATTTGTTGAACACTGAAGCTTTCTTT
few	TRBD1	TRBJ2-4	TRBV7-9	CASSPGTGKNIQYF	TGTGCCAGCAGCCCAGGGACAGGGAAAAACATTCAGTACTTC
few	.	TRBJ1-6	TRBV12-3/TRBV12-4	CASTHSGSYSPLHF	TGTGCCAGCACCCACAGCGGCTCGTATTCACCCCTCCACTTT
.	.	TRBJ1-2	TRBV4-3	CASSQEKQENYGYTF	TGCGCCAGCAGCCAAGAGAAGCAGGAAAACTATGGCTACACCTTC
.	.	TRBJ2-3	TRBV5-4	CASSFGLPDTQYF	TGTGCCAGCAGCTTCGGTCTTCCTGATACGCAGTATTTT
few	TRBD1	TRBJ1-5	TRBV6-5	CASSYAGQGNQPQHF	TGTGCCAGCAGTTACGCTGGACAGGGCAATCAGCCCCAGCATTTT
few	TRBD2	TRBJ2-2	TRBV9	CASAPSGGPPTGELFF	TGTGCCAGCGCACCTAGCGGGGGGCCTCCAACCGGGGAGCTGTTTTTT
.	TRBD2	TRBJ2-1	TRBV4-3	CASSQPPAGGSEQFF	TGCGCCAGCAGCCAACCCCCCGCGGGGGGATCTGAGCAGTTCTTC
.	.	TRBJ2-2	TRBV5-6	CASSFMGVTGELFF	TGTGCCAGCAGCTTTATGGGCGTCACCGGGGAGCTGTTTTTT
.	TRBD1	TRBJ1-1	TRBV5-1	CASSTGQGNEAFF	TGCGCCAGCAGCACCGGACAGGGGAATGAAGCTTTCTTT
few	.	TRBJ1-5	TRBV20-1	CSAKPWGYQPQHF	TGCAGTGCGAAACCTTGGGGATATCAGCCCCAGCATTTT
few	TRBD1	TRBJ1-2	TRBV27	CASSLSRQGPGGYTF	TGTGCCAGCAGTTTATCGAGACAGGGGCCAGGTGGCTACACCTTC
many	.	TRBJ1-5	TRBV6-2/TRBV6-3	CASSSGGQPQHF	TGTGCCAGCAGTTCGGGAGGTCAGCCCCAGCATTTT
.	.	TRBJ2-2	TRBV7-8	CASSSIAPGELFF	TGTGCCAGCAGCTCCATAGCCCCTGGGGAGCTGTTTTTT
few	.	TRBJ1-1	TRBV9	CASSVGLPYTEAFF	TGTGCCAGCAGCGTAGGTCTCCCGTACACTGAAGCTTTCTTT
.	.	TRBJ1-1	TRBV12-3/TRBV12-4	CASSLNRRNTEAFF	TGTGCCAGCAGTTTAAACAGGAGGAACACTGAAGCTTTCTTT
few	.	TRBJ2-3	TRBV6-5	CASSYGTLGSDTQYF	TGTGCCAGCAGTTACGGGACCCTCGGGTCGGATACGCAGTATTTT
.	.	TRBJ2-1	TRBV5-1	CASSLAEDTRQNEQFF	TGCGCCAGCAGCTTGGCCGAGGACACCCGTCAGAATGAGCAGTTCTTC
many	.	TRBJ2-1	TRBV10-3	CAALEPGLTNEQFF	TGTGCCGCGCTCGAACCGGGGCTTACCAATGAGCAGTTCTTC
few	.	TRBJ1-5	TRBV6-2/TRBV6-3	CASSNPRQPQHF	TGTGCCAGCAGTAACCCACGGCAGCCCCAGCATTTT
.	TRBD1	TRBJ1-2	TRBV12-3/TRBV12-4	CASSFPPGGAGGYTF	TGTGCCAGCAGTTTCCCCCCAGGGGGGGCGGGTGGCTACACCTTC
few	.	TRBJ1-1	TRBV7-3	CASSPRQSLGTEAFF	TGTGCCAGCAGCCCCCGACAGAGTCTGGGCACTGAAGCTTTCTTT
.	.	TRBJ1-1	TRBV5-1	CASSFIRGNTEAFF	TGCGCCAGCAGCTTTATAAGGGGGAACACTGAAGCTTTCTTT
.	.	TRBJ2-3	TRBV9	CASSVNRAEDTQYF	TGTGCCAGCAGCGTAAACAGGGCCGAAGATACGCAGTATTTT
few	.	TRBJ2-1	TRBV12-3/TRBV12-4	CASSLRQVNEQFF	TGTGCCAGCAGTCTTCGACAGGTCAATGAGCAGTTCTTC
few	TRBD2	TRBJ2-2	TRBV4-2	CASSQEGVAGAGELFF	TGTGCCAGCAGCCAAGAAGGGGTAGCGGGGGCCGGGGAGCTGTTTTTT
few	.	TRBJ2-7	TRBV5-1	CASTSDGSYEQYF	TGCGCCAGCACCTCGGACGGGTCCTACGAGCAGTACTTC
many	TRBD2	TRBJ2-2	TRBV5-1	CASYRAGVIPGELFF	TGCGCCAGCTACAGAGCGGGGGTGATCCCCGGGGAGCTGTTTTTT
.	TRBD2	TRBJ2-1	TRBV7-9	CASSAGGIEQFF	TGTGCCAGCAGCGCGGGGGGTATTGAGCAGTTCTTC
few	.	TRBJ2-2	TRBV4-3	CASSHPSGTGELFF	TGCGCCAGCAGCCACCCAAGCGGGACCGGGGAGCTGTTTTTT
once	.	TRBJ2-5	TRBV18	CASSGQAVRGETQYF	TGTGCCAGCTCAGGCCAAGCGGTGCGCGGAGAGACCCAGTACTTC
few	TRBD2	TRBJ2-3	TRBV20-1	CSVPVAGDLMTQYF	TGCAGTGTTCCCGTAGCGGGGGACCTTATGACGCAGTATTTT